This TCR beta chain emerged from a study of blood T cell repertoires in COVID-19. Study overall: The United States, Italy and Spain supplied acute and convalescent COVID-19 samples. Sources were T cells, B-cell-depleted T cells, or PBMCs; the material itself was cDNA or gDNA.

Per the original methods: Nucleated cell number was recorded as an estimate derived from reference gene primer amplification. The table came from immunoSEQ multiplex PCR; TCRdb's copy has only in-frame clones and leaves some out. The D gene and trimming were derived from the DNA, and the V and J assignments and clone size from that table. The table has some 460,000 clones, approximately 90% seen once. This TCR derives from a woman aged 25 to 39 with acute or convalescent COVID-19. Source material: peripheral blood.

The DNA for the CDR3 is TGTGCCAGCAGCCCGGGTCTCCGGCTGAACACTGAAGCTTTCTTT. Amino acid sequence: CASSPGLRLNTEAFF. V gene TRBV6-5 combines with J gene TRBJ1-1, with D unclear. The V gene lost 6 bases and the J gene lost 0 bases, with 14 bases spanning the gap. The germline CDR1 and CDR2 sequences are MNHEY and SVGAGI. The CDR3 sequence is 15 residues long.